The entry below gives a single T cell receptor (beta chain) sequence along with its context. Its antigen is undetermined. The entry originates in a study of T cells after yellow fever vaccination. Template switching with 5'RACE generated the TCR cDNA and added a universal primer site and UMIs. TCRdb ran MiXCR on the 5' RACE reads and lists one entry per CDR3 protein. The sample yields about 340,000 distinct CDR3 sequences, under 15% seen once. The study, taken as a whole, reports: The CD4 and CD8 compartments had a small share of their clonotypes in common. Post-booster repertoires again held most primary-vaccination clones (roughly 96% CD4, 85% to 90% CD8). The secondary response was weaker, and its peak arrived faster, on day 5 versus 15.

Trimming took 6 bases from V and 6 from J, leaving 11 bases between them. The CDR3 loop spans 13 amino acids. This receptor was obtained from a man between 18 and 29 years old who received the YFV17D yellow fever vaccine. The sample in question was CD4+ T cells sorted from PBMCs, obtained 15 days after the yellow fever booster vaccination. This chain connects TRBV12-3 or TRBV12-4 to TRBJ1-4; the D gene is possibly TRBD1 (6 bases). CDR3 sequence: CASSEGGHEKLFF. CDR3 nucleotides: TGTGCCAGCAGCGAGGGGGGGCATGAAAAACTGTTTTTT.